This entry lists 25 T cell receptor beta chains sequenced from one sample in a study of T cells in Graves' hyperthyroidism and ophthalmopathy. TCR beta CDR3 regions were amplified from RNA transcripts. TCR CDR3 underwent first-round RT-PCR with the HTBI primer set. Via MiXCR, TCRdb re-called the multiplex PCR reads, giving one row per CDR3 protein. The sample has roughly 570,000 distinct CDR3 sequences, around 16% seen once. Specimen: blood. Source of these receptors: a woman between 25 and 40 years old with Graves' hyperthyroidism.

This clonotype was detected many times. The chain has TRBV28 and TRBJ2-5; maybe TRBD1 (5 bases). V was shortened by 3 bases and J by 5 bases, with 10 bases between the two germline ends. This CDR3 has 13 residues. Germline V CDR1 and CDR2: MDHEN, SYDVKM. The chain's CDR3 is CASSFGRDETQYF. CDR3 bases: TGTGCCAGCAGTTTCGGCAGGGATGAGACCCAGTACTTC.

This clonotype showed up just a few times. The chain links TRBV7-8 to TRBJ2-2; weak D call: TRBD2 (7 bases). CDR1 and CDR2 (germline): SGHVS, FQNEAQ. V was shortened by 8 bases and J by 4 bases, with 17 bases between the two germline ends. CDR3 length equals 15 residues. The CDR3 region has the DNA TGTGCCAGCGGGGGGGGCAGGGGAACCACCGGGGAGCTGTTTTTT. Translated: CASGGGRGTTGELFF.

As to this clonotype: This could be a read error, since a much larger clone is one nucleotide away. The CDR3 DNA reads as TGTGCCAGCAGCTCCTTGGGACGCAGCTCCTACGAGCAGTTCTTC. Translation gives CASSSLGRSSYEQFF. The gene calls are TRBV11-2 and TRBJ2-7; D may correspond to TRBD1 or TRBD2 (5 bases each). Matching the DNA end better, TRBJ2-1 makes the J call doubtful. CDR3 size: 15 residues. CDR1 and CDR2 (germline): SGHAT, FQNNGV.

This clonotype was seen only a few times. V usage is TRBV5-1 and J usage is TRBJ1-4; the D gene is possibly TRBD1 (5 bases). This CDR3 is built from 14 residues. V was clipped by 2 bases and J by 9 bases, with 14 bases between them. Germline V lookup: CDR1 SGHRS, CDR2 YFSETQ. This CDR3 is CASSLQPDNKKLFF. The CDR3 DNA reads as TGCGCCAGCAGCTTACAGCCGGACAATAAAAAACTGTTTTTT.

The table lists this clonotype with many counts. This rearrangement joins TRBV30 to TRBJ1-5, with a weak D call TRBD1 (5 bases). This CDR3 spans 13 amino acids. V lost 2 bases and J lost 3, with 8 bases in between. The germline V gene has CDR1 GTSNPN and CDR2 SVGIG (reference sequence). In nucleotides, the CDR3 is TGTGCCTGGAGTCAGGGCCCCAATCAGCCCCAGCATTTT. It encodes CAWSQGPNQPQHF.

The table lists this clonotype with a few counts. The chain employs TRBV28 and TRBJ1-5; TRBD1 matches at 8 bases. Looked up from germline, CDR1 is MDHEN and CDR2 is SYDVKM. The CDR3 contains 15 residues. V lost 5 bases, J lost 5 bases, and 8 bases stayed unmatched. In DNA form, the CDR3 reads TGTGCCAGCAGTGCCCCGGACAGGGTTCATCAGCCCCAGCATTTT. Residues: CASSAPDRVHQPQHF.

The rearrangement uses TRBV27 and TRBJ2-3; D uncertain. V was pared by 3 bases and J by 0 bases, with 10 bases between. This CDR3 is built from 15 residues. Germline lookup yields CDR1 MNHEY and CDR2 SMNVEV (reference sequence). CDR3 bases: TGTGCCAGCAGTTTTACCTTGGGGAGCACAGATACGCAGTATTTT. Translating gives CASSFTLGSTDTQYF.

The rearrangement links TRBV19 to TRBJ1-4; D uncertain. Germline CDR1 and CDR2: LNHDA and SQIVND (reference sequence). V was pared by 1 base and J by 5 bases, with 11 bases between. The CDR3 loop spans 15 amino acids. This CDR3 reads CASSIAGALNEKLFF. CDR3 nucleotide sequence: TGTGCCAGTAGTATAGCCGGCGCCCTGAATGAAAAACTGTTTTTT.

This clonotype was picked up many times. The DNA of the CDR3 is TGCAGTGCTAGTGTGAGGCGGGAGTGGATTGATGAGCAGTTCTTC. Translated, it gives CSASVRREWIDEQFF. This chain joins TRBV20-1 and TRBJ2-1; 7 bases align to TRBD2. CDR1 and CDR2 (germline): DFQATT, SNEGSKA (reference sequence). V lost 3 bases to trimming and J lost 8 bases; unmatched junction nucleotides: 13. The length of the CDR3 is 15 residues.

This clonotype was counted between two and nine times. The chain couples TRBV7-3 to TRBJ2-1; 8 bases are a match to TRBD2. The trim removed 5 bases at V and 7 bases at J, leaving 16 bases unmatched. The CDR3 totals 17 residues. Germline assignment: CDR1 SGHTA and CDR2 FQGTGA. CDR3 sequence reads: CASSPGGARDLLNEQFF. For the CDR3, the DNA is TGTGCCAGCAGCCCGGGGGGGGCCCGGGACCTATTGAATGAGCAGTTCTTC.

Many counts were recorded for this clonotype. V is TRBV10-3 and J is TRBJ2-7, with 9 bases fitting TRBD2. The ends lost 10 bases at V and 3 bases at J; junction bases unmatched: 7. This CDR3 contains 13 residues. Germline loops: CDR1 ENHRY, CDR2 SYGVKD. CDR3 amino acids: CATRPSGIYEQYF. CDR3 nucleotides: TGTGCCACACGACCTAGCGGGATCTACGAGCAGTACTTC.

This clonotype was observed at least ten times. This rearrangement joins TRBV30 to TRBJ2-5; TRBD1 aligns across 11 bases. The CDR3 totals 12 residues. V lost 7 bases to trimming and J lost 5 bases; unmatched junction nucleotides: 3. CDR1 is GTSNPN and CDR2 is SVGIG in the germline V gene (reference sequence). The CDR3 region has the DNA TGTGCCTTCCGGGACAGGGGGGAGACCCAGTACTTC. This gives the protein CAFRDRGETQYF. The complete variable domain, with remaining parts taken from reference TRBV30 and TRBJ2-5, reads SQTIHQWPATLVQPVGSPLSLECTVEGTSNPNLYWYRQAAGRGLQLLFYSVGIGQISSEVPQNLSASRPQDRQFILSSKKLLLSDSGFYLCAFRDRGETQYFGPGTRLLVL.

The rearrangement joins TRBV10-3 to TRBJ2-4; 10 bases are shared with TRBD1. This CDR3 spans 15 amino acids. The V gene end was trimmed by 10 bases and the J gene end by 6 bases; junction bases not matched to a gene: 12. Germline V gene sequence: CDR1 ENHRY, CDR2 SYGVKD. Here the CDR3 reads CASNQAGTGANIQYF. CDR3 bases: TGTGCCAGCAACCAAGCCGGGACAGGGGCAAACATTCAGTACTTC.

The chain has TRBV5-1 and TRBJ2-5, with 10 nucleotides matching TRBD2. The germline gives CDR1 SGHRS, CDR2 YFSETQ. CDR3 length: 18 residues. The V segment lost 4 bases and the J segment 5 bases; nucleotides outside the gene matches: 17. This CDR3 is CASSNPEREGRGVETQYF. As DNA, the CDR3 is TGCGCCAGCAGCAACCCAGAGCGGGAGGGCCGAGGTGTGGAGACCCAGTACTTC.

This clonotype was detected ten times or more. The chain employs TRBV7-9 and TRBJ2-1, with 8 bases matching TRBD1. CDR1 SEHNR and CDR2 FQNEAQ come from the germline V gene (reference sequence). The CDR3 is 16 amino acids. With V trimmed by 4 bases and J by 2 bases, 7 bases remained unmatched. CDR3 DNA sequence: TGTGCCAGCAGCTCATCCAGGGGGCCCACCTACAATGAGCAGTTCTTC. Translation: CASSSSRGPTYNEQFF.

The chain employs TRBV20-1 and TRBJ2-7; D not certain. The CDR3 spans 12 residues. The V gene lost 8 bases and the J gene lost 3 bases, with 14 bases spanning the gap. CDR1 is DFQATT, CDR2 SNEGSKA, per germline (reference sequence). The CDR3 region has the DNA TGCAGTATCTACCGGGCCGACTACGAGCAGTACTTC. Its protein is CSIYRADYEQYF.

This clonotype was seen a handful of times. CDR3 sequence reads: CSAPGTSGPLYNEQFF. The CDR3 bases are TGCAGTGCCCCCGGGACTAGCGGGCCCCTATACAATGAGCAGTTCTTC. The chain employs TRBV29-1 and TRBJ2-1; 12 bases are shared with TRBD2. Germline assignment: CDR1 SQVTM and CDR2 ANQGSEA. The CDR3 is 16 amino acids.

This chain connects TRBV5-4 to TRBJ1-5, with D maybe TRBD1 (5 bases). V shed 1 base and J shed 2 bases, with 10 bases lying between them. Per germline, CDR1 SGHNT and CDR2 YYREEE (reference sequence). This CDR3 has 15 residues. Here the CDR3 reads CASSLWGVGNQPQHF. CDR3 nucleotide sequence: TGTGCCAGCAGCTTGTGGGGGGTTGGCAATCAGCCCCAGCATTTT.

This clonotype was seen at least ten times. V and J are TRBV7-2 and TRBJ2-1; either TRBD1 or TRBD2 may supply D (5 bases each). Deletions cut 4 bases from V and 9 bases from J, with 19 bases between. The CDR3 is 15 residues long. Germline values: CDR1 SGHTA, CDR2 FQGNSA. The CDR3 region is CASSSDRDLHSEQFF. The DNA for the CDR3 is TGTGCCAGCAGCTCAGACCGGGACCTTCACAGTGAGCAGTTCTTC.

This clonotype was seen only once. The V and J genes are TRBV20-1 and TRBJ2-3; the match to TRBD2 covers 15 bases. In germline, CDR1 is DFQATT, CDR2 SNEGSKA (reference sequence). V lost 6 bases and J lost 3; bases outside the gene matches: 7. The CDR3 length is 16 residues. In DNA, the CDR3 is TGCAGTGCCCCGGGACTAGCGGGAGGCAGGACAGATACGCAGTATTTT. Translated, it gives CSAPGLAGGRTDTQYF.

This clonotype was seen many times. The chain has TRBV2 and TRBJ2-7; D is perhaps TRBD1 or TRBD2 (5 bases each). Germline V gene sequence: CDR1 SNHLY, CDR2 FYNNEI. Trimming took off 5 bases at V and 3 bases at J, with 20 bases between the two ends. This CDR3 has 16 amino acids. CDR3 loop: CASSPGLLVPYYEQYF. The DNA for the CDR3 is TGTGCCAGCAGTCCGGGGCTACTAGTGCCGTACTACGAGCAGTACTTC.

This rearrangement joins TRBV30 to TRBJ2-2; D remains ambiguous. Germline V gene lookup returns CDR1 GTSNPN and CDR2 SVGIG (reference sequence). The CDR3 covers 14 residues. The ends were cut back, 5 bases at V and 0 bases at J, with 10 bases in the middle. In DNA, the CDR3 is TGTGCCTGGGCCCAAGCGCCGAACACCGGGGAGCTGTTTTTT. Translation gives CAWAQAPNTGELFF.

This clonotype was recorded many times. This sequence joins TRBV29-1 and TRBJ2-3; 7 bases match TRBD1. The length of the CDR3 is 13 residues. V was pared by 6 bases and J by 5 bases, with 8 bases of the junction left unmatched. Germline V gene data show CDR1 as SQVTM and CDR2 as ANQGSEA. Written as DNA, the CDR3 is TGCAGCGTCGACAGGGACGGGTTAGATACGCAGTATTTT. It specifies CSVDRDGLDTQYF.

This clonotype was detected a few times. The chain recombines TRBV27 with TRBJ1-4, with D possibly TRBD1 on 5 matching bases. The CDR3 totals 15 residues. V lost 6 bases and J 3 bases, leaving 14 bases between the germline ends. Germline CDR1 reads MNHEY; CDR2 reads SMNVEV (reference sequence). CDR3 nucleotides: TGTGCCAGCAGCCCCGCGGGGGGGGCTAATGAAAAACTGTTTTTT. This codes for CASSPAGGANEKLFF.

This chain uses TRBV27 with TRBJ2-7, with D hard to call. The V end was cut by 4 bases, the J end by 0 bases, with 16 bases between. Germline V gene data show CDR1 as MNHEY and CDR2 as SMNVEV (reference sequence). The CDR3 covers 16 residues. The CDR3: CASSSSQGPFSYEQYF. The DNA of the CDR3 is TGTGCCAGCAGTTCGAGCCAAGGACCATTCTCCTACGAGCAGTACTTC.